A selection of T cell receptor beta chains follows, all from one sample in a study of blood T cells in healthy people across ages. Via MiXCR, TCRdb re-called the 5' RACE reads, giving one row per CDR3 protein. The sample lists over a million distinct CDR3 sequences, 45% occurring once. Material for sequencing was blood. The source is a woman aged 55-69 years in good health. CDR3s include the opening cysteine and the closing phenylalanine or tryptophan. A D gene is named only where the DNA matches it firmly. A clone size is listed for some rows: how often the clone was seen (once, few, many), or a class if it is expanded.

cdr3_aa: CAISDFDETETQYF
cdr3_nt: TGTGCCATCAGTGATTTCGACGAGACGGAGACCCAGTACTTC
clone_size: many
j_call: TRBJ2-5
v_call: TRBV10-3
d_call: NA

cdr3_aa: CASSLLSGVNQPQHF
cdr3_nt: TGTGCCAGCAGTTTATTGTCAGGCGTCAATCAGCCCCAGCATTTT
clone_size: NA
j_call: TRBJ1-5
v_call: TRBV28
d_call: NA

cdr3_aa: CSARDPGQTEAFF
cdr3_nt: TGCAGTGCTAGAGATCCAGGGCAAACTGAAGCTTTCTTT
clone_size: NA
j_call: TRBJ1-1
v_call: TRBV20-1
d_call: NA

cdr3_aa: CASSQEGAGGGVETQYF
cdr3_nt: TGTGCCAGCAGCCAAGAAGGAGCGGGAGGTGGGGTGGAGACCCAGTACTTC
clone_size: few
j_call: TRBJ2-5
v_call: TRBV3-1
d_call: TRBD2

cdr3_aa: CASSARRNLSTDTQYF
cdr3_nt: TGTGCCAGCAGCGCCCGACGTAACCTTAGCACAGATACGCAGTATTTT
clone_size: NA
j_call: TRBJ2-3
v_call: TRBV9
d_call: NA

cdr3_aa: CASSRTSGLVDTQYF
cdr3_nt: TGTGCCAGCAGCCGGACTAGCGGGTTGGTAGATACGCAGTATTTT
clone_size: NA
j_call: TRBJ2-3
v_call: TRBV7-2
d_call: TRBD2

cdr3_aa: CAISLPQERTSGGGWATDTQYF
cdr3_nt: TGTGCCATCAGCCTCCCCCAAGAGCGGACTAGCGGAGGAGGGTGGGCCACAGATACGCAGTATTTT
clone_size: NA
j_call: TRBJ2-3
v_call: TRBV10-3
d_call: TRBD2

cdr3_aa: CSAKQGDYGYTF
cdr3_nt: TGCAGTGCTAAACAGGGGGACTATGGCTACACCTTC
clone_size: NA
j_call: TRBJ1-2
v_call: TRBV20-1
d_call: TRBD1

cdr3_aa: CASSKRDRGSNTGELFF
cdr3_nt: TGTGCCAGCAGCAAACGGGACAGGGGCTCTAACACCGGGGAGCTGTTTTTT
clone_size: NA
j_call: TRBJ2-2
v_call: TRBV21-1
d_call: NA

cdr3_aa: CASSYDGSYNERFF
cdr3_nt: TGTGCCAGCAGCTACGACGGGTCCTACAATGAGCGGTTCTTC
clone_size: NA
j_call: TRBJ2-1
v_call: TRBV7-3
d_call: NA

cdr3_aa: CASSYGRTLPYEQYF
cdr3_nt: TGTGCCAGCAGCTACGGGCGGACACTTCCCTACGAGCAGTACTTC
clone_size: many
j_call: TRBJ2-7
v_call: TRBV11-2
d_call: NA

cdr3_aa: CATAANTDTQYF
cdr3_nt: TGTGCGACGGCGGCGAACACAGATACGCAGTATTTT
clone_size: NA
j_call: TRBJ2-3
v_call: TRBV24-1
d_call: NA

cdr3_aa: CSTWDRGLSNYGYTF
cdr3_nt: TGCAGTACCTGGGACAGGGGCCTCTCTAACTATGGCTACACCTTC
clone_size: few
j_call: TRBJ1-2
v_call: TRBV20-1
d_call: TRBD1

cdr3_aa: CASSQVAGLFYNEQFF
cdr3_nt: TGTGCCAGCAGCCAAGTCGCCGGGCTCTTCTACAATGAGCAGTTCTTC
clone_size: NA
j_call: TRBJ2-1
v_call: TRBV14
d_call: NA

cdr3_aa: CVSSEALAGVGIQYF
cdr3_nt: TGTGTCAGCAGTGAAGCCCTAGCGGGAGTTGGCATTCAGTACTTC
clone_size: NA
j_call: TRBJ2-4
v_call: TRBV6-1
d_call: TRBD2

cdr3_aa: CASSSHLAASTDTQYF
cdr3_nt: TGTGCCAGCAGCTCCCATCTAGCGGCCAGCACAGATACGCAGTATTTT
clone_size: few
j_call: TRBJ2-3
v_call: TRBV7-3
d_call: TRBD2

cdr3_aa: CASRDSVRSGANVLTF
cdr3_nt: TGTGCCAGCCGGGACAGCGTCAGGTCTGGGGCCAACGTCCTGACTTTC
clone_size: few
j_call: TRBJ2-6
v_call: TRBV28
d_call: TRBD1

cdr3_aa: CASSQREAKNIQYF
cdr3_nt: TGTGCCAGCAGCCAAAGGGAGGCCAAAAACATTCAGTACTTC
clone_size: NA
j_call: TRBJ2-4
v_call: TRBV3-1
d_call: NA